This is a list of T cell receptor beta chains from one sample in a study of blood T cell repertoires in COVID-19. Assay used: immunoSEQ multiplex PCR; TCRdb lists only in-frame clones, some missing. This table holds approximately 97,000 clones, around 87% found once. The sample taken for sequencing was peripheral blood. The source of these receptors is a human donor in a cohort sampled during active COVID-19. The CDR3 runs from the conserved cysteine through the conserved F or W. Fields, in order: clone size, J gene, D gene, V gene, CDR3 protein, CDR3 DNA. A D gene is named only where the DNA matches it firmly. Some rows have no size entry. The others give once, few or many, or a class for an expanded clone.

abundance: medium-sized; j_gene: TRBJ1-2; d_gene: .; v_gene: TRBV19; CDR3aa: CASSGGDYGYTF; CDR3nt: TGTGCCAGTAGTGGGGGCGACTATGGCTACACCTTC
abundance: .; j_gene: TRBJ1-5; d_gene: .; v_gene: TRBV7-2; CDR3aa: CASSLDGAGDQPQHF; CDR3nt: TGTGCCAGCAGCTTAGATGGGGCGGGGGATCAGCCCCAGCATTTT
abundance: .; j_gene: TRBJ1-2; d_gene: .; v_gene: TRBV10-3; CDR3aa: CATQPDRNYGYTF; CDR3nt: TGTGCCACCCAGCCAGACAGAAACTATGGCTACACCTTC
abundance: .; j_gene: TRBJ1-2; d_gene: TRBD1; v_gene: TRBV11-2; CDR3aa: CASSSGTAYGYTF; CDR3nt: TGTGCCAGCAGCTCAGGGACAGCCTATGGCTACACCTTC
abundance: .; j_gene: TRBJ1-4; d_gene: .; v_gene: TRBV19; CDR3aa: CASSIGNRERWGTNEKLFF; CDR3nt: TGTGCCAGTAGTATTGGGAACAGGGAGCGGTGGGGGACTAATGAAAAACTGTTTTTT
abundance: .; j_gene: TRBJ2-7; d_gene: TRBD2; v_gene: TRBV27; CDR3aa: CASAPLAGNYEQYF; CDR3nt: TGTGCCAGCGCCCCCTTAGCGGGAAATTACGAGCAGTACTTC
abundance: .; j_gene: TRBJ2-1; d_gene: TRBD2; v_gene: TRBV9; CDR3aa: CASSGGTSRYNEQFF; CDR3nt: TGTGCCAGCAGCGGCGGGACTAGCCGTTACAATGAGCAGTTCTTC
abundance: .; j_gene: TRBJ2-7; d_gene: .; v_gene: TRBV6-5; CDR3aa: CASSTREQYF; CDR3nt: TGTGCCAGCAGTACTAGAGAGCAGTACTTC
abundance: .; j_gene: TRBJ2-3; d_gene: .; v_gene: TRBV5-1; CDR3aa: CASSYEGTDTQYF; CDR3nt: TGCGCCAGCAGCTATGAGGGCACAGATACGCAGTATTTT
abundance: .; j_gene: TRBJ2-7; d_gene: .; v_gene: TRBV6-2/TRBV6-3; CDR3aa: CASSTTGSYEQYF; CDR3nt: TGTGCCAGCAGTACGACAGGATCCTACGAGCAGTACTTC
abundance: .; j_gene: TRBJ2-2; d_gene: .; v_gene: TRBV9; CDR3aa: CASSVAPLGGELFF; CDR3nt: TGTGCCAGCAGCGTAGCCCCCCTCGGGGGGGAGCTGTTTTTT
abundance: .; j_gene: TRBJ2-7; d_gene: TRBD1; v_gene: TRBV27; CDR3aa: CASSRDRGPYEQYF; CDR3nt: TGTGCCAGCAGCCGCGACAGGGGACCCTACGAGCAGTACTTC
abundance: .; j_gene: TRBJ1-5; d_gene: .; v_gene: TRBV4-2; CDR3aa: CASSQAGGGGYSNQPQHF; CDR3nt: TGTGCCAGCAGCCAAGCGGGGGGCGGGGGATATAGCAATCAGCCCCAGCATTTT